This T cell receptor beta chain was documented in a study of cytotoxic CD8 clonotypes in ibrutinib-treated CLL. Broader study findings: Public clonotypes occurred uncommonly; on treatment, they contracted or remained stable.

Turning to this clone: Its antigen is unidentified.

A 1 in 200,000 to 1 in 1 million T cell depth was the sequencing target. Clones were sequenced by immunoSEQ multiplex PCR, and TCRdb holds only the in-frame ones, with some missing. The data contain some 65,000 clones, 45% to 60% of them seen just once; the ten biggest clones take up 14% to 15%. CDR3 length: 16 residues. The germline V and J ends were trimmed by 3 bases and 2 bases, with 13 bases remaining between them. In germline, CDR1 is LNHNV, CDR2 YYDKDF (reference sequence). This clonotype was obtained from a human donor with chronic lymphocytic leukemia. Source: PBMCs, taken after 12 months of ibrutinib treatment. The rearrangement joins TRBV15 to TRBJ2-2, with D possibly being TRBD2 (5 bases). CDR3 residues: CATSRRAGSNTGELFF. Written as DNA, the CDR3 is TGTGCCACCAGCAGGAGGGCAGGTTCTAACACCGGGGAGCTGTTTTTT.